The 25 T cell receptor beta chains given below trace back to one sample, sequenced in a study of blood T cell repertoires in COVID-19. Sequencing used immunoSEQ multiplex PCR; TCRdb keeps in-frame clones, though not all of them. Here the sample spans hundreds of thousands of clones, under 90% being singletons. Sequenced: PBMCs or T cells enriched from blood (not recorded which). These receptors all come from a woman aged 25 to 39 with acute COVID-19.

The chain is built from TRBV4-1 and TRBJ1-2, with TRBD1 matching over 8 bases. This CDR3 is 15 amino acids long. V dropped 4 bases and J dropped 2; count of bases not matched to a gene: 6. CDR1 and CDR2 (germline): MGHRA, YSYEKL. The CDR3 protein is CASSLAGGANYGYTF. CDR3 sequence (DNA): TGCGCCAGCAGCCTCGCAGGGGGCGCGAACTATGGCTACACCTTC.

For the CDR3, the DNA is TGTGCCAGCAGCTCCTCCGCTGGGGGGGGACTAGCGGACCAAGAGACCCAGTACTTC. It is translated as CASSSSAGGGLADQETQYF. The chain uses TRBV7-6 and TRBJ2-5; 11 bases are a match to TRBD2. This CDR3 has 19 amino acids. Germline values: CDR1 SGHVS, CDR2 FNYEAQ. Trimming removed 4 bases from V and 0 bases from J; junction bases left unmatched: 13.

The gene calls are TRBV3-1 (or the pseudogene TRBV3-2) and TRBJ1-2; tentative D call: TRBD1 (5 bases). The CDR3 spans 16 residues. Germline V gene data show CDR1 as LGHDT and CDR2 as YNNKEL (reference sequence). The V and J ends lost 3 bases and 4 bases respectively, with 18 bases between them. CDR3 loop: CASSQFSGVTSYGYTF. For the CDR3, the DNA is TGTGCCAGCAGCCAGTTTTCGGGGGTTACTAGCTATGGCTACACCTTC.

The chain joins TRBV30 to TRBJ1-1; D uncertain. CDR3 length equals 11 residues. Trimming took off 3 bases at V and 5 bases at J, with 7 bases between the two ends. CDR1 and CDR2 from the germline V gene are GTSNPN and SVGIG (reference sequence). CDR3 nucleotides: TGTGCCTGGAGGGTTAGTACTGAAGCTTTCTTT. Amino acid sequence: CAWRVSTEAFF.

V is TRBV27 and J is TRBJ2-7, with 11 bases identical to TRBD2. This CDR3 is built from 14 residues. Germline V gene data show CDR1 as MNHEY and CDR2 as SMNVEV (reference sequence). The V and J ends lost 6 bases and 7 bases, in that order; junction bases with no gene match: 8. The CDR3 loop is CASSRLAGIGEQYF. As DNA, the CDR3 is TGTGCCAGCAGCCGACTAGCGGGGATAGGTGAGCAGTACTTC.

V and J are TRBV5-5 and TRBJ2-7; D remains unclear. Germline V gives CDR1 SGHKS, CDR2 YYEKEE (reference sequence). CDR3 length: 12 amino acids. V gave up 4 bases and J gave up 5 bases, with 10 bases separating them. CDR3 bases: TGTGCCAGCAGCCCGCCCCGGGACGAGCAGTACTTC. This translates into CASSPPRDEQYF.

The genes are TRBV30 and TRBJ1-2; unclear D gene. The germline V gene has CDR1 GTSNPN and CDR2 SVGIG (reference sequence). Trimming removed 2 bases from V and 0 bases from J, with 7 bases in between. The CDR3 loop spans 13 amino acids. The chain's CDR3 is CAWSSGANYGYTF. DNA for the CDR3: TGTGCCTGGAGTTCCGGAGCTAACTATGGCTACACCTTC. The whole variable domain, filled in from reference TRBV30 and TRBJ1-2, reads SQTIHQWPATLVQPVGSPLSLECTVEGTSNPNLYWYRQAAGRGLQLLFYSVGIGQISSEVPQNLSASRPQDRQFILSSKKLLLSDSGFYLCAWSSGANYGYTFGSGTRLTVV.

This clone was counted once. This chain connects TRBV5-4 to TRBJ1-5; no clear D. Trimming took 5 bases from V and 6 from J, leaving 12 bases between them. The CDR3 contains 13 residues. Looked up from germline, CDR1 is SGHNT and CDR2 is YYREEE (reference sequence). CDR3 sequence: CASSSGSGQPQHF. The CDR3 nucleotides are TGTGCCAGCAGTAGCGGGAGCGGTCAGCCCCAGCATTTT. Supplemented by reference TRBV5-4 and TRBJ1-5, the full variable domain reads ETGVTQSPTHLIKTRGQQVTLRCSSQSGHNTVSWYQQALGQGPQFIFQYYREEENGRGNFPPRFSGLQFPNYSSELNVNALELDDSALYLCASSSGSGQPQHFGDGTRLSIL.

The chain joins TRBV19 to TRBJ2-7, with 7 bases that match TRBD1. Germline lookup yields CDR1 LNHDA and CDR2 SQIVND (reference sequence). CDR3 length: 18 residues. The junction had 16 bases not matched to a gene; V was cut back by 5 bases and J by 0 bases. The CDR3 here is CASSPRTGSFSSSYEQYF. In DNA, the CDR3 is TGTGCCAGTAGTCCCCGGACAGGATCCTTTTCCAGCTCCTACGAGCAGTACTTC.

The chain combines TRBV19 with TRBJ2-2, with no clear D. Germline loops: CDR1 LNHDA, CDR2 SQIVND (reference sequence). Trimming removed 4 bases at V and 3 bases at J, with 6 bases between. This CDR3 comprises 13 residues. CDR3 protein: CASSNGYTGELFF. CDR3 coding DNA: TGTGCCAGTAGTAACGGGTACACCGGGGAGCTGTTTTTT. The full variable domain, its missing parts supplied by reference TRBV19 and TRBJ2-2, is DGGITQSPKYLFRKEGQNVTLSCEQNLNHDAMYWYRQDPGQGLRLIYYSQIVNDFQKGDIAEGYSVSREKKESFPLTVTSAQKNPTAFYLCASSNGYTGELFFGEGSRLTVL.

The CDR3 sequence: CSAQAGGSSPLHF. Written as DNA, the CDR3 is TGCAGCGCTCAAGCTGGGGGGAGTTCACCCCTCCACTTT. V is TRBV29-1 and J is TRBJ1-6, with a tentative D call TRBD1 (5 bases). Per germline, CDR1 SQVTM and CDR2 ANQGSEA. V gave up 7 bases and J gave up 9 bases, with 16 bases separating them. The CDR3 runs 13 residues.

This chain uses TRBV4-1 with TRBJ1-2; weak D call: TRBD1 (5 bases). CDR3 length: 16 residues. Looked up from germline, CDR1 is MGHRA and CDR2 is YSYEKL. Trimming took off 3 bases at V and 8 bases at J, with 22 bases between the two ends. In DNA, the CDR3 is TGCGCCAGCAGCCAGGGGCGTGGGGGGAGGATAACGGGCTACACCTTC. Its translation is CASSQGRGGRITGYTF.

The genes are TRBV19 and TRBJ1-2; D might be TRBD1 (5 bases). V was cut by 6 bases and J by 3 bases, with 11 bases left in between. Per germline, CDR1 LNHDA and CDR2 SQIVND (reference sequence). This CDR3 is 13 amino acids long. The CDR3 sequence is CASSRTGDYGYTF. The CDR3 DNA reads TGTGCCAGTAGCCGAACAGGAGACTATGGCTACACCTTC. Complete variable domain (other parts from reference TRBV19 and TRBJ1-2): DGGITQSPKYLFRKEGQNVTLSCEQNLNHDAMYWYRQDPGQGLRLIYYSQIVNDFQKGDIAEGYSVSREKKESFPLTVTSAQKNPTAFYLCASSRTGDYGYTFGSGTRLTVV.

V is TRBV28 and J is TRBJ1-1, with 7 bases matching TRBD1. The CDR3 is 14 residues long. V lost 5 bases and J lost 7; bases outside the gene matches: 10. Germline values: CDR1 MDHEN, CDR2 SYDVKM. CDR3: CASSTNRGGNEAFF. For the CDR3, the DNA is TGTGCCAGCAGTACCAACAGGGGTGGTAATGAAGCTTTCTTT.

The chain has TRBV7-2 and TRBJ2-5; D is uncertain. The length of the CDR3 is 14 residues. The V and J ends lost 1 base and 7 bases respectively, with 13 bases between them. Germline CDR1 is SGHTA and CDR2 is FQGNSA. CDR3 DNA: TGTGCCAGCAGCTTAGGGTTTAGCCCTGGGACCCAGTACTTC. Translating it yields CASSLGFSPGTQYF. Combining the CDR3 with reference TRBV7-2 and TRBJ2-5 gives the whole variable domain GAGVSQSPSNKVTEKGKDVELRCDPISGHTALYWYRQSLGQGLEFLIYFQGNSAPDKSGLPSDRFSAERTGGSVSTLTIQRTQQEDSAVYLCASSLGFSPGTQYFGPGTRLLVL.

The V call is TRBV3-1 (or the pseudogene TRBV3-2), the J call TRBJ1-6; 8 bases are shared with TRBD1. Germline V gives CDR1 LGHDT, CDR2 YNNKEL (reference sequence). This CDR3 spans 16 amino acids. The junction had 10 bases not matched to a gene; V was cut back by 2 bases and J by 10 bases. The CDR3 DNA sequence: TGTGCCAGCAGCCAAAGGTTGACAGGGGAAAGGTCACCCCTCCACTTT. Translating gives CASSQRLTGERSPLHF.

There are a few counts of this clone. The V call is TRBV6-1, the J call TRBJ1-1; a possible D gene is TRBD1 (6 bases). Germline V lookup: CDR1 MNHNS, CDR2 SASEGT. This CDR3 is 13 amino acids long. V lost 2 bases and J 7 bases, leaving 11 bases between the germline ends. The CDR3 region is CASSENRANEAFF. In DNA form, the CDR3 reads TGTGCCAGCAGTGAAAACAGGGCGAATGAAGCTTTCTTT.

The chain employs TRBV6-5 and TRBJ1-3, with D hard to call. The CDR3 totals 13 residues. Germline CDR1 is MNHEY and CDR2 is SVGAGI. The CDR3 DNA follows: TGTCCCCCAGGAAATCCCCGGAGAAACACCATATATTTT. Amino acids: CPPGNPRRNTIYF.

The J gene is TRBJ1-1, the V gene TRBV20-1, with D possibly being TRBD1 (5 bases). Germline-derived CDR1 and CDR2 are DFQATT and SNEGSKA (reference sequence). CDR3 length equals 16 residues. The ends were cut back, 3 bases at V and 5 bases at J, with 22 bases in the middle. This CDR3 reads CSASMGGATRGTEAFF. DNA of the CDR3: TGCAGTGCTAGTATGGGTGGGGCCACCCGGGGGACTGAAGCTTTCTTT.

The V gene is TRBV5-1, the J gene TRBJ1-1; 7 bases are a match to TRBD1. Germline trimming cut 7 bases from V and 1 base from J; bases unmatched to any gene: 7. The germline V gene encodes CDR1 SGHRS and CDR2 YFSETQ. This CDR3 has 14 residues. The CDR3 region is CASGGQTQNTEAFF. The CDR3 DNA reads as TGCGCCAGCGGGGGACAGACCCAGAACACTGAAGCTTTCTTT.

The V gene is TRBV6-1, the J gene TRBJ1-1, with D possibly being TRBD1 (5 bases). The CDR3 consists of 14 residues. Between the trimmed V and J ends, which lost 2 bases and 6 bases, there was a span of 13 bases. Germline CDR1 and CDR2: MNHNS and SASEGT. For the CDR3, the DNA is TGTGCCAGCAGTGAACTTTCATTAGGGGCTGAAGCTTTCTTT. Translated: CASSELSLGAEAFF.

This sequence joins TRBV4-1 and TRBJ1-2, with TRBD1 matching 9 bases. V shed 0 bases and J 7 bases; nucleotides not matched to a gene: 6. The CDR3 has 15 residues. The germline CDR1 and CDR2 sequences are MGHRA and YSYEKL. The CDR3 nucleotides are TGCGCCAGCAGCCAAGAAACCGGGACAGGGTTTGGCTACACCTTC. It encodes CASSQETGTGFGYTF.

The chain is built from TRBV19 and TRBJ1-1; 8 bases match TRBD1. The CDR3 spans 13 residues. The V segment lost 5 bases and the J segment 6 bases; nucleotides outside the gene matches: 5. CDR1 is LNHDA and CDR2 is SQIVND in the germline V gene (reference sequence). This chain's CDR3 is CASSLQGGAEAFF. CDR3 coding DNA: TGTGCCAGTAGTTTACAGGGGGGCGCTGAAGCTTTCTTT.

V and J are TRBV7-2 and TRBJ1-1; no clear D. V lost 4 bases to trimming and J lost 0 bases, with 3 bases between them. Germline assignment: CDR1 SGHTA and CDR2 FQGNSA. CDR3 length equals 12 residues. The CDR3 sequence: CASSSVNTEAFF. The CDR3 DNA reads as TGTGCCAGCAGCTCTGTGAACACTGAAGCTTTCTTT.

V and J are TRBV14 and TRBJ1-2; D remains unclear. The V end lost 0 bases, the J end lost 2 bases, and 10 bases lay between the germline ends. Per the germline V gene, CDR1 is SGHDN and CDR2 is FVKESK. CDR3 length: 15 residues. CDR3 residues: CASSQDGNYNYGYTF. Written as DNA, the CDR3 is TGTGCCAGCAGCCAAGATGGAAACTACAACTATGGCTACACCTTC.